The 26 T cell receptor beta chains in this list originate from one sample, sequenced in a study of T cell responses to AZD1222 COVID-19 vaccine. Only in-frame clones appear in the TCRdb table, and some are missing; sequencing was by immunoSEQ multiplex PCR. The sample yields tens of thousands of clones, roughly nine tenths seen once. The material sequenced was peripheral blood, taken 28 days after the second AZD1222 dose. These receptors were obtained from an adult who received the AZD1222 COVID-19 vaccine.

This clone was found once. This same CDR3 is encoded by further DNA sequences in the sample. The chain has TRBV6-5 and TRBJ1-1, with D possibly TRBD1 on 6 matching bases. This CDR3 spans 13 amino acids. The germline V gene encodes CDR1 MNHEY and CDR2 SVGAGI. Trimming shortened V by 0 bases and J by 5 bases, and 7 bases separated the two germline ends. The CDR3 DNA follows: TGTGCCAGCAGTTACTCAGGGGGTACTGAAGCTTTCTTT. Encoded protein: CASSYSGGTEAFF.

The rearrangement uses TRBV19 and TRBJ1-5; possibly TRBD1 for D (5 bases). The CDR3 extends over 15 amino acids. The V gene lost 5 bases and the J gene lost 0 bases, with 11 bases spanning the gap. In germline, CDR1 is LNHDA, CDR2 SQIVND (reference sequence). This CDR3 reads CASSDRDYSNQPQHF. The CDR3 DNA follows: TGTGCCAGTAGTGACCGGGACTATAGCAATCAGCCCCAGCATTTT.

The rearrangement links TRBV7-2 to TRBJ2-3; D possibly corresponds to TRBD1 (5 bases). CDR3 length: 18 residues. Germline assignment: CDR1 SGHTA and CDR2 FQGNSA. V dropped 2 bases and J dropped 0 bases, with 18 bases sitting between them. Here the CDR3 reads CASSLRAISRQSTDTQYF. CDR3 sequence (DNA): TGTGCCAGCAGCTTACGTGCGATTTCGAGACAGAGCACAGATACGCAGTATTTT.

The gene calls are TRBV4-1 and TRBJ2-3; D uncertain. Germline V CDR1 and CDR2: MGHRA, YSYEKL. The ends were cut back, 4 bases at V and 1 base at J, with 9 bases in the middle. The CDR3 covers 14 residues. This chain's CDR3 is CASSLVVGTDTQYF. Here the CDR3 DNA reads TGCGCCAGCAGCCTGGTCGTGGGCACAGATACGCAGTATTTT.

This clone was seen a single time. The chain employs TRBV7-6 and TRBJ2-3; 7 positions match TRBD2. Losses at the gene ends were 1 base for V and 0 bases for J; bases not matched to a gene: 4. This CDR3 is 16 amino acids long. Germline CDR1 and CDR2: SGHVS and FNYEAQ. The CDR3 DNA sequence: TGTGCCAGCAGCTTAGAGGCTAGCGGAAGCACAGATACGCAGTATTTT. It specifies CASSLEASGSTDTQYF.

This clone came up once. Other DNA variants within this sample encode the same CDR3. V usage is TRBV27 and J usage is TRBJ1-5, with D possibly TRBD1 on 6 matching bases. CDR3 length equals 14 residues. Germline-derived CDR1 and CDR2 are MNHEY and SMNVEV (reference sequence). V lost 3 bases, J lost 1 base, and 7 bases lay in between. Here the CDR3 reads CASSLGGSNQPQHF. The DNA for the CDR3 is TGTGCCAGCAGTTTGGGGGGCAGCAATCAGCCCCAGCATTTT.

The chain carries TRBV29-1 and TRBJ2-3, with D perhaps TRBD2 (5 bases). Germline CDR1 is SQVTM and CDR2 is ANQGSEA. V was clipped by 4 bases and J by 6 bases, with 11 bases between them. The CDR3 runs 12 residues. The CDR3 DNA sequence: TGCAGCGTTGGGGCCCGCGGGGATACGCAGTATTTT. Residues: CSVGARGDTQYF.

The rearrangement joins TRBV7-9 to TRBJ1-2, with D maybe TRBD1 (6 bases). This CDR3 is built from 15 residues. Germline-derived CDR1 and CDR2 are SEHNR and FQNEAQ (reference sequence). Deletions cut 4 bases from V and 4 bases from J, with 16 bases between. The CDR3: CASSSSDSLAYGYTF. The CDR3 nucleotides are TGTGCCAGCAGCTCCTCGGACAGTCTTGCCTATGGCTACACCTTC.

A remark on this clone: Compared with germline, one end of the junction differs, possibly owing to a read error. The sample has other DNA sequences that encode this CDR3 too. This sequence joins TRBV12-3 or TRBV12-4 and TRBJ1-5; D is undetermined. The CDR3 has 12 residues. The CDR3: CASSLPYQPQHF. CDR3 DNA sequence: TGTGCCAGCAGTTTACCCTATCAGCCTCAGCATTTT.

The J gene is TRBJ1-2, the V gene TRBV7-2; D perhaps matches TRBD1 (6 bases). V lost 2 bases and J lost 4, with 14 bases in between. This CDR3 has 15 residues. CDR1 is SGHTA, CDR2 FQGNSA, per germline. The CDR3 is CASSLNSGAGYGYTF. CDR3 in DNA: TGTGCCAGCAGCTTAAATTCAGGGGCCGGCTATGGCTACACCTTC.

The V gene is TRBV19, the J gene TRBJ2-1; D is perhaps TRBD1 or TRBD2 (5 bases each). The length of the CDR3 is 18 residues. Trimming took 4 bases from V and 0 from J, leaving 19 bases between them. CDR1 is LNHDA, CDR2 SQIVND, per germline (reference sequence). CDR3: CASSTGWGRYSSYNEQFF. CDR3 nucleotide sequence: TGTGCCAGTAGTACGGGGTGGGGACGGTACAGCTCCTACAATGAGCAGTTCTTC. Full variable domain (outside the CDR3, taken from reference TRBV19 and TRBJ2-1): DGGITQSPKYLFRKEGQNVTLSCEQNLNHDAMYWYRQDPGQGLRLIYYSQIVNDFQKGDIAEGYSVSREKKESFPLTVTSAQKNPTAFYLCASSTGWGRYSSYNEQFFGPGTRLTVL.

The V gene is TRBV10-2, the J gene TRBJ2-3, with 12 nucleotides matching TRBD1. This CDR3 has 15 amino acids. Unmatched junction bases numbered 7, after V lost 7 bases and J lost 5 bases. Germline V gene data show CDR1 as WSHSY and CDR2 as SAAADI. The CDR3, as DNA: TGCGCCAGCATCACCGGGACAGGGGGCAGAGATACGCAGTATTTT. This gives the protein CASITGTGGRDTQYF.

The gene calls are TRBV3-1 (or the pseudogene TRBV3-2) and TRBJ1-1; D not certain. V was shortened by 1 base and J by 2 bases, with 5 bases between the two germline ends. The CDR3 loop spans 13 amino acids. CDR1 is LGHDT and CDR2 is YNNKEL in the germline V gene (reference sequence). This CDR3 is CASSQVENTEAFF. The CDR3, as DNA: TGTGCCAGCAGCCAAGTAGAAAACACTGAAGCTTTCTTT.

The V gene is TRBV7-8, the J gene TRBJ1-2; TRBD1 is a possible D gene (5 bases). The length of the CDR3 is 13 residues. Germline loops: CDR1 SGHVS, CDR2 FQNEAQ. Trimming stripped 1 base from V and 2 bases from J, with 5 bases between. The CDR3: CASSLGQNYGYTF. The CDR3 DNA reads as TGTGCCAGCAGCTTAGGACAGAACTATGGCTACACCTTC.

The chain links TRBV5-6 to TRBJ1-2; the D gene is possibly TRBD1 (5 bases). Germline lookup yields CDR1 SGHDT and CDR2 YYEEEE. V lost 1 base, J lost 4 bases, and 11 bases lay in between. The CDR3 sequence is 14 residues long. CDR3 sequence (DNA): TGTGCCAGCAGCTTGTTGGCAGGGCCCTATGGCTACACCTTC. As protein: CASSLLAGPYGYTF.

CDR3 protein: CAIGTGENSPLHF. DNA for the CDR3: TGTGCCATAGGGACAGGGGAGAATTCACCCCTCCACTTT. This chain links TRBV10-3 with TRBJ1-6, with 10 bases identical to TRBD1. Per germline, CDR1 ENHRY and CDR2 SYGVKD. Trimming took 9 bases from V and 7 from J; bases not matched to a gene: 3. The CDR3 is 13 residues long.

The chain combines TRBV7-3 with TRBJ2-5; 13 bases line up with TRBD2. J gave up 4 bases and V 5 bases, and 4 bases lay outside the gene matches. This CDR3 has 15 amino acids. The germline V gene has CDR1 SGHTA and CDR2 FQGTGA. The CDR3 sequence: CASSVGLAGPETQYF. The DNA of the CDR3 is TGTGCCAGCAGCGTGGGACTAGCGGGGCCAGAGACCCAGTACTTC.

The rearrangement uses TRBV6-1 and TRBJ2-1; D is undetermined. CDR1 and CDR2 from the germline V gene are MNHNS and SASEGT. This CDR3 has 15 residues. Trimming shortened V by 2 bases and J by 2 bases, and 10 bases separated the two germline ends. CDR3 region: CASSEQDHPYNEQFF. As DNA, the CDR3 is TGTGCCAGCAGTGAACAGGACCATCCCTACAATGAGCAGTTCTTC.

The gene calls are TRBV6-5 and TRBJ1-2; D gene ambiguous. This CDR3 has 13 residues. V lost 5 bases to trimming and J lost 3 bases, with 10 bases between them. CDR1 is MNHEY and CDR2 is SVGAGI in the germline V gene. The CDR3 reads CASSMRVDYGYTF. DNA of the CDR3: TGTGCCAGCAGTATGAGGGTGGACTATGGCTACACCTTC.

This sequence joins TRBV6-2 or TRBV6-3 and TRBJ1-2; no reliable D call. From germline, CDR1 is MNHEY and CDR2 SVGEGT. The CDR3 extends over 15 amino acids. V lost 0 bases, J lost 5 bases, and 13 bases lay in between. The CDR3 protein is CASSYSPEWVYGYTF. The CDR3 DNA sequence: TGTGCCAGCAGTTACTCACCTGAATGGGTTTATGGCTACACCTTC.

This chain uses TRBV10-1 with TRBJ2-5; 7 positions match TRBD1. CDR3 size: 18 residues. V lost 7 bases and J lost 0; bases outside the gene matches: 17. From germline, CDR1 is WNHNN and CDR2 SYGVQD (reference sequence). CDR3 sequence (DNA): TGCGCCAGCAAGACCCAAAAGGCGGACAGGACCAACCAAGAGACCCAGTACTTC. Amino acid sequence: CASKTQKADRTNQETQYF.

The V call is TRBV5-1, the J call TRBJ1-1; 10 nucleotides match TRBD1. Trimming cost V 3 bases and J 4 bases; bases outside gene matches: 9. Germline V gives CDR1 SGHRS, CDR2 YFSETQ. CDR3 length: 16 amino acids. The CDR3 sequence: CASSWDLGQGSTEAFF. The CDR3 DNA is TGCGCCAGCAGCTGGGACCTGGGACAGGGGAGCACTGAAGCTTTCTTT.

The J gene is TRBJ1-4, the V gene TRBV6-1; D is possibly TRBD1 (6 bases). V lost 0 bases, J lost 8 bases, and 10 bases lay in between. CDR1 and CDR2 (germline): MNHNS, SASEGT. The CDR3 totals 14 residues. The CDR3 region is CASSEAFQGEKLFF. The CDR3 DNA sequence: TGTGCCAGCAGTGAAGCTTTTCAGGGGGAAAAACTGTTTTTT.

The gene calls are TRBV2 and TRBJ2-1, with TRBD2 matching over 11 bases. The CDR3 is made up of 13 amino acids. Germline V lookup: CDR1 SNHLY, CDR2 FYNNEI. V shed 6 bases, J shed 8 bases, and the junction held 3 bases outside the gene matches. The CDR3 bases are TGTGCCAGCAGAACTAGCGGGGGATATGAGCAGTTCTTC. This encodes CASRTSGGYEQFF.

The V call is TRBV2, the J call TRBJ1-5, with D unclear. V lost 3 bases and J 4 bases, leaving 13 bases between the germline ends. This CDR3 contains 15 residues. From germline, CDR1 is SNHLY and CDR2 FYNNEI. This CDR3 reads CASSDGVLRNQPQHF. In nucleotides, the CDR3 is TGTGCCAGCAGTGACGGGGTTCTAAGGAATCAGCCCCAGCATTTT.

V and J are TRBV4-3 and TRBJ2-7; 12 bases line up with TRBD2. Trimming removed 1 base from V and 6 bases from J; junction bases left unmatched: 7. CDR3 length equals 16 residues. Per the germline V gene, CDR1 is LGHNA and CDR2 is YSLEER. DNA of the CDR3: TGCGCCAGCAGCCAAGGTCTGACTAGCGGGGGTCCCGAGCAGTACTTC. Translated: CASSQGLTSGGPEQYF.